Listed below are T cell receptor beta chains from one sample, sequenced in a study of cytomegalovirus exposure and HLA in healthy donors. Sequenced by immunoSEQ multiplex PCR; TCRdb stores in-frame clones only, minus some. In the table there are 210,000 or so clones, around 80% of which are singletons. The sequenced sample consisted of PBMCs. The receptor source for this set is a man in his late teens or twenties in good health and CMV-seronegative. The CDR3 runs from the conserved cysteine through the conserved F or W. A D gene is named only where the DNA matches it firmly. The size field is filled for only some rows; it gives once, few, many or a size class.

d_gene: .; abundance: few; v_gene: TRBV7-9; j_gene: TRBJ2-7; CDR3aa: CASSPQTGISYEQYF; CDR3nt: TGTGCCAGCAGCCCTCAGACAGGCATCTCCTACGAGCAGTACTTC
d_gene: .; abundance: .; v_gene: TRBV4-1; j_gene: TRBJ1-5; CDR3aa: CASSQFRSGSFWHQPQHF; CDR3nt: TGCGCCAGCAGCCAGTTCCGATCCGGGAGTTTTTGGCATCAGCCCCAGCATTTT
d_gene: TRBD2; abundance: .; v_gene: TRBV5-1; j_gene: TRBJ2-3; CDR3aa: CASSLGLAGAGDTQYF; CDR3nt: TGCGCCAGCAGCTTGGGACTAGCGGGAGCCGGAGATACGCAGTATTTT
d_gene: TRBD1; abundance: .; v_gene: TRBV29-1; j_gene: TRBJ2-1; CDR3aa: CSVEGGGQGAGEQFF; CDR3nt: TGCAGCGTTGAAGGGGGGGGACAGGGGGCCGGGGAGCAGTTCTTC
d_gene: TRBD1; abundance: .; v_gene: TRBV2; j_gene: TRBJ1-3; CDR3aa: CASRAGQGTSFSGNTIYF; CDR3nt: TGTGCCAGCAGAGCGGGACAGGGGACTTCTTTCTCTGGAAACACCATATATTTT
d_gene: .; abundance: .; v_gene: TRBV27; j_gene: TRBJ1-2; CDR3aa: CASSFYYGYTF; CDR3nt: TGTGCCAGCAGTTTCTACTATGGCTACACCTTC
d_gene: .; abundance: once; v_gene: TRBV28; j_gene: TRBJ1-1; CDR3aa: CASSPLTENTEAFF; CDR3nt: TGTGCCAGCAGCCCCTTGACAGAGAACACTGAAGCTTTCTTT
d_gene: TRBD2; abundance: .; v_gene: TRBV7-2; j_gene: TRBJ2-5; CDR3aa: CASSLGLAGQETQYF; CDR3nt: TGTGCCAGCAGCCTGGGACTAGCGGGACAAGAGACCCAGTACTTC
d_gene: TRBD2; abundance: .; v_gene: TRBV4-2; j_gene: TRBJ2-2; CDR3aa: CASSQDRVRRASGREDRELFF; CDR3nt: TGTGCCAGCAGCCAAGATAGAGTCCGCCGGGCTAGCGGGAGAGAGGACCGGGAGCTGTTTTTT
d_gene: TRBD1; abundance: .; v_gene: TRBV16; j_gene: TRBJ1-2; CDR3aa: CASSQGTASYYGYTF; CDR3nt: TGTGCCAGCAGCCAGGGGACAGCCAGTTACTATGGCTACACCTTC
d_gene: .; abundance: .; v_gene: TRBV18; j_gene: TRBJ1-2; CDR3aa: CASSLLTDYGYTF; CDR3nt: TGTGCCAGCTCACTCTTGACAGACTATGGCTACACCTTC
d_gene: .; abundance: .; v_gene: TRBV7-3; j_gene: TRBJ2-3; CDR3aa: CASSSDTSTDTQYF; CDR3nt: TGTGCCAGCAGCTCGGACACCAGCACAGATACGCAGTATTTT
d_gene: .; abundance: .; v_gene: TRBV28; j_gene: TRBJ1-2; CDR3aa: CASSTGFDYGYTF; CDR3nt: TGTGCCAGCAGTACAGGGTTCGACTATGGCTACACCTTC
d_gene: TRBD1; abundance: .; v_gene: TRBV5-1; j_gene: TRBJ2-1; CDR3aa: CASSLTGTGIGDNEQFF; CDR3nt: TGCGCCAGCAGCTTGACCGGGACAGGGATTGGGGACAATGAGCAGTTCTTC
d_gene: TRBD1; abundance: .; v_gene: TRBV11-2; j_gene: TRBJ2-7; CDR3aa: CASSLEIGQGSEQYF; CDR3nt: TGTGCCAGCAGCTTGGAAATCGGACAGGGGAGCGAGCAGTACTTC
d_gene: .; abundance: few; v_gene: TRBV28; j_gene: TRBJ1-3; CDR3aa: CASSPGSSGNTIYF; CDR3nt: TGTGCCAGCAGTCCTGGGAGCTCTGGAAACACCATATATTTT
d_gene: TRBD1; abundance: .; v_gene: TRBV5-1; j_gene: TRBJ2-7; CDR3aa: CASSSVTGARDEQYF; CDR3nt: TGCGCCAGCAGCTCGGTGACAGGGGCTAGGGACGAGCAGTACTTC
d_gene: TRBD2; abundance: .; v_gene: TRBV6-5; j_gene: TRBJ2-3; CDR3aa: CASSYSTSGSSYTQYF; CDR3nt: TGTGCCAGCAGTTACTCGACTAGCGGGAGTTCCTATACGCAGTATTTT
d_gene: TRBD1; abundance: .; v_gene: TRBV7-2; j_gene: TRBJ1-1; CDR3aa: CASSLTGQLNTEAFF; CDR3nt: TGTGCCAGCAGCTTAACGGGACAGTTGAACACTGAAGCTTTCTTT
d_gene: .; abundance: few; v_gene: TRBV5-4; j_gene: TRBJ2-1; CDR3aa: CASSPGAAVLYNEQFF; CDR3nt: TGTGCCAGCAGCCCCGGTGCGGCGGTCCTCTACAATGAGCAGTTCTTC
d_gene: TRBD1; abundance: .; v_gene: TRBV6-6; j_gene: TRBJ2-3; CDR3aa: CASSTRTGGGSDTQYF; CDR3nt: TGTGCCAGCAGTACAAGGACAGGGGGCGGATCGGATACGCAGTATTTT
d_gene: .; abundance: few; v_gene: TRBV7-9; j_gene: TRBJ1-1; CDR3aa: CASTSQTEMF; CDR3nt: TGTGCCAGCACGTCCCAGACAGAGATGTTT
d_gene: .; abundance: .; v_gene: TRBV6-5; j_gene: TRBJ2-5; CDR3aa: CASSPTRKETQYF; CDR3nt: TGTGCCAGCAGCCCGACAAGGAAAGAGACCCAGTACTTC
d_gene: .; abundance: .; v_gene: TRBV19; j_gene: TRBJ1-1; CDR3aa: CASSSDRMNTEAFF; CDR3nt: TGTGCCAGTAGTTCAGACAGGATGAACACTGAAGCTTTCTTT
d_gene: TRBD1; abundance: .; v_gene: TRBV5-1; j_gene: TRBJ2-5; CDR3aa: CASSLDRGVGETQYF; CDR3nt: TGCGCCAGCAGCTTGGACAGGGGAGTAGGGGAGACCCAGTACTTC
d_gene: .; abundance: .; v_gene: TRBV9; j_gene: TRBJ1-2; CDR3aa: CASSVGGYGYTF; CDR3nt: TGTGCCAGCAGCGTAGGCGGCTATGGCTACACCTTC
d_gene: TRBD1; abundance: .; v_gene: TRBV13; j_gene: TRBJ2-3; CDR3aa: CASSMDRGYSTDTQYF; CDR3nt: TGTGCCAGCAGCATGGACAGGGGATATAGCACAGATACGCAGTATTTT
d_gene: .; abundance: .; v_gene: TRBV25-1; j_gene: TRBJ2-3; CDR3aa: CASSALSVTDTQYF; CDR3nt: TGTGCCAGCAGCGCACTGTCGGTCACTGATACGCAGTATTTT
d_gene: .; abundance: .; v_gene: TRBV7-2; j_gene: TRBJ2-7; CDR3aa: CASSIRGREQYF; CDR3nt: TGTGCCAGCAGCATCCGCGGCCGAGAGCAGTACTTC
d_gene: .; abundance: .; v_gene: TRBV5-5; j_gene: TRBJ2-3; CDR3aa: CASSLRVITDTQYF; CDR3nt: TGTGCCAGCAGCTTGCGGGTCATCACAGATACGCAGTATTTT
d_gene: .; abundance: few; v_gene: TRBV5-1; j_gene: TRBJ2-7; CDR3aa: CASSDFPGGQYF; CDR3nt: TGCGCCAGCAGCGACTTCCCGGGTGGGCAGTACTTC
d_gene: TRBD2; abundance: .; v_gene: TRBV30; j_gene: TRBJ2-3; CDR3aa: CAWTTGLAGGRDTQYF; CDR3nt: TGTGCCTGGACCACGGGACTAGCGGGAGGTAGGGATACGCAGTATTTT
d_gene: TRBD2; abundance: few; v_gene: TRBV2; j_gene: TRBJ2-7; CDR3aa: CAKSSGRYEQYF; CDR3nt: TGTGCCAAGAGTAGCGGGAGGTACGAGCAGTACTTC
d_gene: TRBD2; abundance: few; v_gene: TRBV29-1; j_gene: TRBJ2-4; CDR3aa: CSVGLGGRADIQYF; CDR3nt: TGCAGCGTTGGTTTGGGCGGGAGGGCGGACATTCAGTACTTC
d_gene: TRBD1; abundance: once; v_gene: TRBV7-9; j_gene: TRBJ1-5; CDR3aa: CASSLGTGLQPQHF; CDR3nt: TGTGCCAGCAGCTTAGGGACAGGGTTACAGCCCCAGCATTTT
d_gene: TRBD1; abundance: few; v_gene: TRBV11-2; j_gene: TRBJ1-3; CDR3aa: CASSSGQGYTIYF; CDR3nt: TGTGCCAGCAGCTCGGGACAGGGGTACACCATATATTTT